The rows below give T cell receptor beta chains drawn from one sample of a study of blood T cell repertoires in COVID-19. Only in-frame clones appear in the TCRdb table, and some are missing; sequencing was by immunoSEQ multiplex PCR. This repertoire shows roughly 420,000 clones, roughly 90% found once; its top ten account for 0.97%. What was sequenced was PBMCs or T cells enriched from blood (not recorded which). These receptors all stem from a woman aged 25 to 39 with acute COVID-19. CDR3s include the opening cysteine and the closing phenylalanine or tryptophan. Fields, in order: V gene, D gene, J gene, clone size, CDR3 protein, CDR3 DNA. D genes are given only for firm matches. Clone size, where shown, is once, few, many, or a class for clones that have expanded.

v_gene: TRBV5-1
d_gene: TRBD1
j_gene: TRBJ2-7
abundance: .
CDR3aa: CASSQGQGSYEQYF
CDR3nt: TGCGCCAGCAGTCAAGGACAGGGGAGTTACGAGCAGTACTTC

v_gene: TRBV24-1
d_gene: TRBD2
j_gene: TRBJ2-1
abundance: .
CDR3aa: CATSDWASGVYEQFF
CDR3nt: TGTGCCACCAGTGATTGGGCTAGCGGGGTCTATGAGCAGTTCTTC

v_gene: TRBV3-1/TRBV3-2
d_gene: .
j_gene: TRBJ1-1
abundance: .
CDR3aa: CASSQGSMAEAFF
CDR3nt: TGTGCCAGCAGCCAAGGCTCAATGGCAGAAGCTTTCTTT

v_gene: TRBV5-1
d_gene: TRBD2
j_gene: TRBJ2-3
abundance: .
CDR3aa: CASSLIGGATDTQYF
CDR3nt: TGCGCCAGCAGCTTGATCGGGGGGGCCACAGATACGCAGTATTTT

v_gene: TRBV18
d_gene: TRBD1
j_gene: TRBJ1-4
abundance: .
CDR3aa: CASSPTGGFGEKLFF
CDR3nt: TGTGCCAGCTCACCGACAGGGGGCTTCGGTGAAAAACTGTTTTTT

v_gene: TRBV18
d_gene: TRBD1
j_gene: TRBJ1-2
abundance: .
CDR3aa: CASSLNRGGYTF
CDR3nt: TGTGCCAGCTCACTTAACAGGGGTGGCTACACCTTC

v_gene: TRBV28
d_gene: TRBD1
j_gene: TRBJ1-1
abundance: .
CDR3aa: CASSPGQGVTEAFF
CDR3nt: TGTGCCAGCAGTCCTGGACAGGGAGTTACTGAAGCTTTCTTT

v_gene: TRBV6-5
d_gene: .
j_gene: TRBJ1-4
abundance: .
CDR3aa: CASSYLSGNEKLFF
CDR3nt: TGTGCCAGCAGTTATTTGTCAGGCAATGAAAAACTGTTTTTT

v_gene: TRBV7-2
d_gene: TRBD2
j_gene: TRBJ2-3
abundance: .
CDR3aa: CASSLALWVERGKSTDTQYF
CDR3nt: TGTGCCAGCAGCTTAGCGTTATGGGTAGAGCGGGGAAAGAGCACAGATACGCAGTATTTT

v_gene: TRBV5-1
d_gene: .
j_gene: TRBJ1-6
abundance: .
CDR3aa: CASSLEGNNSPLHF
CDR3nt: TGCGCCAGCAGCTTGGAGGGGAATAATTCACCCCTCCACTTT

v_gene: TRBV30
d_gene: .
j_gene: TRBJ2-2
abundance: .
CDR3aa: CAWSYGGGLWSGELFF
CDR3nt: TGTGCCTGGAGCTACGGCGGGGGCCTTTGGTCCGGGGAGCTGTTTTTT

v_gene: TRBV6-5
d_gene: .
j_gene: TRBJ1-6
abundance: .
CDR3aa: CASSPRGGDSPLHF
CDR3nt: TGTGCCAGCAGCCCACGCGGGGGGGATTCACCCCTCCACTTT

v_gene: TRBV5-1
d_gene: TRBD1
j_gene: TRBJ1-4
abundance: .
CDR3aa: CASSNNPGQGSWKLFF
CDR3nt: TGCGCCAGCAGCAACAATCCGGGACAGGGATCGTGGAAACTGTTTTTT

v_gene: TRBV7-2
d_gene: .
j_gene: TRBJ2-3
abundance: .
CDR3aa: CASSSPSLTASTDTQYF
CDR3nt: TGTGCCAGCAGCTCCCCCAGTTTGACAGCTAGCACAGATACGCAGTATTTT

v_gene: TRBV30
d_gene: .
j_gene: TRBJ1-6
abundance: .
CDR3aa: CAWSHGTSRSYNSPLHF
CDR3nt: TGTGCCTGGAGCCACGGGACTTCCCGCTCCTATAATTCACCCCTCCACTTT

v_gene: TRBV27
d_gene: .
j_gene: TRBJ2-7
abundance: once
CDR3aa: CASIWGHYEQYF
CDR3nt: TGTGCCAGCATTTGGGGCCATTACGAGCAGTACTTC

v_gene: TRBV7-3
d_gene: TRBD1
j_gene: TRBJ2-1
abundance: .
CDR3aa: CASSLRTGRQFF
CDR3nt: TGTGCCAGCAGCTTACGGACAGGGAGGCAGTTCTTC

v_gene: TRBV5-1
d_gene: .
j_gene: TRBJ1-1
abundance: .
CDR3aa: CASTDTNTEAFF
CDR3nt: TGCGCCAGCACAGACACGAACACTGAAGCTTTCTTT

v_gene: TRBV24-1
d_gene: .
j_gene: TRBJ1-5
abundance: .
CDR3aa: CATSDWSDGAQHF
CDR3nt: TGTGCCACCAGTGACTGGTCGGATGGAGCCCAGCATTTT

v_gene: TRBV18
d_gene: .
j_gene: TRBJ1-3
abundance: few
CDR3aa: CASSPGLDTIYF
CDR3nt: TGTGCCAGCTCACCAGGGCTGGACACCATATATTTT

v_gene: TRBV28
d_gene: TRBD1
j_gene: TRBJ2-7
abundance: few
CDR3aa: CASTSGQGSSYEQYF
CDR3nt: TGTGCCAGCACCTCGGGACAGGGGAGCTCCTACGAGCAGTACTTC

v_gene: TRBV7-9
d_gene: .
j_gene: TRBJ2-3
abundance: .
CDR3aa: CASSLARVATDTQYF
CDR3nt: TGTGCCAGCAGCTTAGCCCGGGTAGCCACAGATACGCAGTATTTT

v_gene: TRBV15
d_gene: TRBD1
j_gene: TRBJ1-4
abundance: .
CDR3aa: CAGGQGDEKLFF
CDR3nt: TGTGCCGGGGGACAGGGAGACGAAAAACTGTTTTTT

v_gene: TRBV10-2
d_gene: .
j_gene: TRBJ1-1
abundance: .
CDR3aa: CASSVGRMNTEAFF
CDR3nt: TGCGCCAGCAGTGTTGGCAGGATGAACACTGAAGCTTTCTTT

v_gene: TRBV12-5
d_gene: .
j_gene: TRBJ1-1
abundance: .
CDR3aa: CASGQGGGEAFF
CDR3nt: TGTGCTAGTGGTCAAGGAGGAGGGGAAGCTTTCTTT

v_gene: TRBV2
d_gene: .
j_gene: TRBJ2-7
abundance: .
CDR3aa: CASRQGIGNEQYF
CDR3nt: TGTGCCAGCAGACAGGGAATTGGGAACGAGCAGTACTTC

v_gene: TRBV19
d_gene: .
j_gene: TRBJ1-5
abundance: .
CDR3aa: CASSVGLGGWPQHF
CDR3nt: TGTGCCAGTAGTGTGGGCTTAGGGGGTTGGCCCCAGCATTTT

v_gene: TRBV2
d_gene: TRBD2
j_gene: TRBJ2-7
abundance: once
CDR3aa: CASSRLAGGGTYEQYF
CDR3nt: TGTGCCAGCAGCAGACTAGCGGGGGGCGGGACCTACGAGCAGTACTTC

v_gene: TRBV30
d_gene: TRBD1
j_gene: TRBJ1-1
abundance: .
CDR3aa: CARGQGLNTEAFF
CDR3nt: TGTGCCCGGGGACAGGGCTTGAACACTGAAGCTTTCTTT

v_gene: TRBV7-2
d_gene: TRBD1
j_gene: TRBJ2-7
abundance: .
CDR3aa: CASSLVPGQGSYEQYF
CDR3nt: TGTGCCAGCAGCTTAGTTCCAGGACAGGGATCCTACGAGCAGTACTTC

v_gene: TRBV10-3
d_gene: .
j_gene: TRBJ2-2
abundance: .
CDR3aa: CAISVGGDTGELFF
CDR3nt: TGTGCCATCAGTGTAGGCGGGGACACCGGGGAGCTGTTTTTT

v_gene: TRBV3-1/TRBV3-2
d_gene: TRBD1
j_gene: TRBJ2-7
abundance: .
CDR3aa: CASSQSRDREIYEQYF
CDR3nt: TGTGCCAGCAGCCAATCCCGGGACAGGGAAATCTACGAGCAGTACTTC

v_gene: TRBV5-4
d_gene: TRBD2
j_gene: TRBJ2-2
abundance: .
CDR3aa: CASSMGEGTGELFF
CDR3nt: TGTGCCAGCTCCATGGGGGAGGGGACCGGGGAGCTGTTTTTT

v_gene: TRBV6-5
d_gene: .
j_gene: TRBJ1-2
abundance: .
CDR3aa: CASKEGGGYTF
CDR3nt: TGTGCCAGCAAGGAAGGAGGTGGCTACACCTTC

v_gene: TRBV9
d_gene: .
j_gene: TRBJ2-2
abundance: once
CDR3aa: CASSVGDTGELFF
CDR3nt: TGTGCCAGCAGCGTTGGAGACACCGGGGAGCTGTTTTTT

v_gene: TRBV10-2
d_gene: .
j_gene: TRBJ2-7
abundance: .
CDR3aa: CASSENYYEQYF
CDR3nt: TGCGCCAGCAGTGAGAATTACTACGAGCAGTACTTC

v_gene: TRBV3-1/TRBV3-2
d_gene: .
j_gene: TRBJ1-1
abundance: .
CDR3aa: CASTYRDGTEAFF
CDR3nt: TGTGCCAGCACCTACAGGGATGGTACTGAAGCTTTCTTT

v_gene: TRBV18
d_gene: TRBD2
j_gene: TRBJ2-1
abundance: .
CDR3aa: CASSPLAGATNEQFF
CDR3nt: TGTGCCAGCTCACCACTAGCGGGGGCCACCAATGAGCAGTTCTTC

v_gene: TRBV9
d_gene: TRBD2
j_gene: TRBJ2-1
abundance: .
CDR3aa: CASSVWPGGSNEQFF
CDR3nt: TGTGCCAGCAGCGTATGGCCCGGGGGGAGCAATGAGCAGTTCTTC

v_gene: TRBV4-1
d_gene: .
j_gene: TRBJ2-3
abundance: .
CDR3aa: CASSQGQATKPSTDTQYF
CDR3nt: TGCGCCAGCAGCCAAGGCCAGGCGACTAAGCCAAGCACAGATACGCAGTATTTT

v_gene: TRBV7-8
d_gene: .
j_gene: TRBJ1-2
abundance: once
CDR3aa: CASSPSEYGYTF
CDR3nt: TGTGCCAGCAGCCCTAGCGAATATGGCTACACCTTC

v_gene: TRBV20-1
d_gene: TRBD2
j_gene: TRBJ2-5
abundance: .
CDR3aa: CSASLRGGLETQYF
CDR3nt: TGCAGTGCTAGTTTACGGGGGGGCCTAGAGACCCAGTACTTC

v_gene: TRBV10-3
d_gene: TRBD1
j_gene: TRBJ2-2
abundance: .
CDR3aa: CATGQGNTGELFF
CDR3nt: TGTGCCACGGGACAGGGGAACACCGGGGAGCTGTTTTTT

v_gene: TRBV9
d_gene: .
j_gene: TRBJ2-3
abundance: .
CDR3aa: CASGDSSSDTQYF
CDR3nt: TGTGCCAGCGGGGACTCCTCCTCCGATACGCAGTATTTT

v_gene: TRBV27
d_gene: TRBD2
j_gene: TRBJ2-1
abundance: .
CDR3aa: CASSLLLAGSEQFF
CDR3nt: TGTGCCAGCAGTCTCCTCTTAGCGGGGAGCGAGCAGTTCTTC

v_gene: TRBV6-2/TRBV6-3
d_gene: TRBD2
j_gene: TRBJ2-3
abundance: .
CDR3aa: CASSSSKRGGGTQYF
CDR3nt: TGTGCCAGCAGTTCTTCCAAGCGGGGGGGCGGCACGCAGTATTTT

v_gene: TRBV7-2
d_gene: TRBD1
j_gene: TRBJ1-3
abundance: .
CDR3aa: CASSNRDRASGNTIYF
CDR3nt: TGTGCCAGCAGCAACCGGGACAGGGCATCTGGAAACACCATATATTTT

v_gene: TRBV5-4
d_gene: TRBD1
j_gene: TRBJ1-2
abundance: once
CDR3aa: CASSLADREYGYTF
CDR3nt: TGTGCCAGCAGCTTGGCCGACAGGGAGTATGGCTACACCTTC

v_gene: TRBV7-2
d_gene: TRBD1
j_gene: TRBJ1-5
abundance: once
CDR3aa: CASSSGQGNQPQHF
CDR3nt: TGTGCCAGCAGCTCTGGACAGGGCAATCAGCCCCAGCATTTT